This T cell receptor beta chain appears in the sequencing data of a study of cytotoxic CD8 clonotypes in ibrutinib-treated CLL. The assay was immunoSEQ multiplex PCR, and TCRdb's table has in-frame clones only and misses some. The sample shows about 200,000 clones, around 72% of them seen only once. This specimen was PBMCs, taken after 24 months of ibrutinib treatment. The source of this sequence is a human donor with chronic lymphocytic leukemia.

CDR3 sequence (DNA): TGTGCCAGCAGCTTACATGGGACAGGGGGCTTCTACGAGCAGTACTTC. Its translation: CASSLHGTGGFYEQYF. V and J are TRBV7-3 and TRBJ2-7; 12 bases are shared with TRBD1. V lost 2 bases to trimming and J lost 3 bases; unmatched junction nucleotides: 5. Germline values: CDR1 SGHTA, CDR2 FQGTGA. The CDR3 has 16 residues.